One sample yielded the 21 T cell receptor beta chains listed below, sequenced in a study of blood T cells in healthy people across ages. Together with a sample-barcoded 5' primer, a J-beta primer mix was included in a second PCR lasting about 7 to 11 cycles. TCRdb ran MiXCR on the 5' RACE reads and lists one entry per CDR3 protein. The data show 800,000 to 1,300,000 distinct CDR3 sequences, almost 25% seen once. The sample was also reused in another study, on T cells of mothers and their children.

What was sequenced was blood. These receptors all stem from a girl aged 2-9 years in good health.

This chain joins TRBV7-2 and TRBJ2-5; 10 nucleotides line up with TRBD2. The last part of the DNA fits TRBJ2-1 better; the J call may be wrong. There are 17 residues in the CDR3. Germline V gene lookup returns CDR1 SGHTA and CDR2 FQGNSA. The CDR3 protein is CASSLASTSGVTNEQFF. CDR3 DNA sequence: TGTGCCAGCAGCTTAGCCTCAACTAGCGGGGTGACCAATGAGCAGTTCTTC.

Only a few counts were recorded for this clonotype. J is TRBJ2-3 and V is TRBV21-1; TRBD1 was called by the table and not checked on the DNA. TRBV21-1 is a recognized pseudogene. The CDR3 is 18 amino acids. DNA for the CDR3: TGTGCCAGCAGCACCGACAGGGGCGCCAAAAGGAGCACAGATACGCAGTATTTT. This sequence encodes CASSTDRGAKRSTDTQYF.

This clonotype was recorded a few times. The genes are TRBV13 and TRBJ2-1, with TRBD2 matching 10 bases. Germline V gene lookup returns CDR1 PRHDT and CDR2 FYEKMQ (reference sequence). The CDR3 runs to 16 residues. V gave up 5 bases and J gave up 5 bases; unmatched junction bases: 9. The CDR3 is CASSTRLAGLDNEQFF. Here the CDR3 DNA reads TGTGCCAGCAGCACGCGACTAGCGGGTCTTGACAATGAGCAGTTCTTC.

This clonotype showed up just a few times. V gene TRBV11-2 combines with J gene TRBJ1-6; D is unclear. Germline V gene lookup returns CDR1 SGHAT and CDR2 FQNNGV. V was clipped by 1 base and J by 11 bases, with 15 bases between them. There are 15 residues in the CDR3. The CDR3 bases are TGTGCCAGCAGCTTAGCAGTCCGGGAAAAGACACCCCTCCACTTT. This codes for CASSLAVREKTPLHF. The entire variable domain, with the rest obtained from reference TRBV11-2 and TRBJ1-6, is as follows: EAGVAQSPRYKIIEKRQSVAFWCNPISGHATLYWYQQILGQGPKLLIQFQNNGVVDDSQLPKDRFSAERLKGVDSTLKIQPAKLEDSAVYLCASSLAVREKTPLHFGNGTRLTVT.

This clonotype showed up just a few times. Germline and junction disagree at one end, which may indicate a read error. The chain couples TRBV7-9 to TRBJ1-2; D remains unclear. CDR3 length: 14 residues. The germline gives CDR1 SEHNR, CDR2 FQNEAQ (reference sequence). The CDR3 loop is CASSFGRTTYRYTF. As DNA, the CDR3 is TGTGCCAGCAGCTTTGGTAGGACCACCTATCGCTACACCTTC.

V gene TRBV12-3 or TRBV12-4 combines with J gene TRBJ1-1; D is undetermined. V dropped 5 bases and J dropped 9 bases, with 10 bases sitting between them. The CDR3 loop spans 11 amino acids. In nucleotides, the CDR3 is TGTGCCAGCAGTCTCGGAAGTAAAGCTTTCTTT. Amino acids: CASSLGSKAFF.

This chain uses TRBV4-3 with TRBJ2-1; D assignment may be TRBD1 or TRBD2 (5 bases each). Germline values: CDR1 LGHNA, CDR2 YSLEER. Trimming left V 3 bases short and J 8 bases short, with 11 bases between. This CDR3 region has 13 residues. DNA for the CDR3: TGCGCCAGCAGCCATCGCAGGGACGATGAGCAGTTCTTC. Translation: CASSHRRDDEQFF.

In its sample, this clonotype was seen a few times. The rearrangement joins TRBV11-2 to TRBJ2-5; possibly TRBD1 or TRBD2 for D (5 bases each). TRBJ2-7 explains the end of the DNA better; the J call may be wrong. Per the germline V gene, CDR1 is SGHAT and CDR2 is FQNNGV. This CDR3 spans 18 amino acids. This chain's CDR3 is CASSLNFGTENSVYEQYF. The CDR3 nucleotides read TGTGCCAGCAGCCTTAATTTCGGGACCGAAAATAGTGTCTACGAGCAGTACTTC.

This clonotype was seen a few times. J is TRBJ1-5 and V is TRBV20-1; 7 bases fit TRBD1. The CDR3 contains 15 residues. V lost 4 bases, J lost 3 bases, and 9 bases stayed unmatched. Germline loops: CDR1 DFQATT, CDR2 SNEGSKA (reference sequence). The chain's CDR3 is CSAINRGGTNQPQHF. The CDR3 DNA reads as TGCAGTGCTATTAACAGGGGCGGGACCAATCAGCCCCAGCATTTT.

This clonotype has only a few counts. This chain joins TRBV27 and TRBJ1-5; D possibly corresponds to TRBD1 (5 bases). The germline V gene encodes CDR1 MNHEY and CDR2 SMNVEV (reference sequence). This CDR3 region has 13 residues. Trimming shortened V by 1 base and J by 6 bases, and 7 bases separated the two germline ends. This CDR3 reads CASSLWGGQPQHF. The CDR3 bases are TGTGCCAGCAGTTTATGGGGGGGTCAGCCCCAGCATTTT.

This rearrangement joins TRBV29-1 to TRBJ2-1; 9 bases are a match to TRBD1. Matching the DNA end better, TRBJ2-5 makes the J call doubtful. Germline values: CDR1 SQVTM, CDR2 ANQGSEA. The CDR3 runs 13 residues. The CDR3 loop is CSVTRTGEETQYF. DNA of the CDR3: TGCAGCGTTACACGGACAGGGGAAGAGACCCAGTACTTC.

This clonotype came up a few times. This chain connects TRBV3-1 to TRBJ2-1; tentatively, D is TRBD1 or TRBD2 (5 bases each). The tail of the sequence fits TRBJ2-7 better, so the J call may be wrong. The CDR3 totals 12 residues. Germline CDR1 LGHDT, CDR2 YNNKEL (reference sequence). CDR3 residues: CASSGLGVEQYF. The CDR3 DNA is TGTGCCAGCAGCGGGCTGGGGGTCGAGCAGTACTTC.

The J gene is TRBJ2-7, the V gene TRBV20-1; 12 nucleotides match TRBD1. This CDR3 is built from 17 residues. Germline V lookup: CDR1 DFQATT, CDR2 SNEGSKA (reference sequence). J gave up 3 bases and V 4 bases, and 13 bases lay outside the gene matches. The CDR3 DNA reads as TGCAGTGCTAACCATCCGGGACAGGGGGCGGCCGGCTACGAGCAGTACTTC. It specifies CSANHPGQGAAGYEQYF.

This clonotype was counted at least ten times. This chain uses TRBV18 with TRBJ2-1, with TRBD2 matching over 14 bases. The CDR3 extends over 15 amino acids. CDR1 is KGHSH and CDR2 is LQKENI in the germline V gene. The V gene end was trimmed by 3 bases and the J gene end by 6 bases; junction bases not matched to a gene: 1. Here the CDR3 DNA reads TGTGCCAGCTCACCGGGACTAGCGGGGGTCAATGAGCAGTTCTTC. This sequence encodes CASSPGLAGVNEQFF.

This clonotype has more than one count but fewer than ten. The chain is built from TRBV12-3 or TRBV12-4 and TRBJ1-1; D gene ambiguous. Trimming cost V 2 bases and J 10 bases, with 17 bases left between them. This CDR3 has 14 amino acids. In DNA form, the CDR3 reads TGTGCCAGCAGTTTAAACCCCTCTCAGGCTGGAGCTTTCTTT. This encodes CASSLNPSQAGAFF.

This sequence joins TRBV4-1 and TRBJ1-1; D is ambiguous. V was shortened by 5 bases and J by 1 base, with 14 bases between the two germline ends. The CDR3 sequence is 15 residues long. The germline V gene encodes CDR1 MGHRA and CDR2 YSYEKL. The CDR3 DNA is TGCGCCAGCAGCGAGGTCCGGTCAGGGAACACTGAAGCTTTCTTT. It codes for CASSEVRSGNTEAFF.

V is TRBV29-1 and J is TRBJ2-3, with unresolved D. Germline CDR1 SQVTM, CDR2 ANQGSEA. Trimming left V 3 bases short and J 3 bases short, with 10 bases between. This CDR3 is 13 amino acids long. CDR3 residues: CSVDRSGTDTQYF. The CDR3 DNA reads TGCAGCGTTGACAGGTCCGGGACAGATACGCAGTATTTT.

CDR3 sequence reads: CSAEISNTGELFF. The CDR3, as DNA: TGCAGCGCCGAAATCTCGAACACCGGGGAGCTGTTTTTT. The rearrangement uses TRBV29-1 and TRBJ2-2, with D unclear. The CDR3 is 13 amino acids. Germline values: CDR1 SQVTM, CDR2 ANQGSEA. V gave up 7 bases and J gave up 0 bases, with 9 bases separating them.

This clonotype appeared a few times. This chain uses TRBV4-3 with TRBJ1-1; perhaps TRBD1 as D (5 bases). The CDR3 has 16 residues. V was clipped by 6 bases and J by 0 bases, with 17 bases between them. Germline CDR1 reads LGHNA; CDR2 reads YSLEER. The CDR3 reads CASSRTLKGMNTEAFF. CDR3 DNA sequence: TGCGCCAGCAGTCGAACTCTCAAGGGGATGAACACTGAAGCTTTCTTT.

The gene calls are TRBV29-1 and TRBJ2-4; D is possibly TRBD2 (5 bases). Between the trimmed V and J ends, which lost 5 bases and 0 bases, there was a span of 11 bases. This CDR3 has 14 residues. The germline gives CDR1 SQVTM, CDR2 ANQGSEA. CDR3 bases: TGCAGCGTTCGAGGGCGGCTAGCCAAAAACATTCAGTACTTC. Amino acids: CSVRGRLAKNIQYF.

This clonotype was seen more than once but under ten times. This chain uses TRBV6-5 with TRBJ1-1; 7 nucleotides align to TRBD1. The CDR3 is 15 amino acids. The V segment lost 6 bases and the J segment 5 bases; nucleotides outside the gene matches: 12. Per germline, CDR1 MNHEY and CDR2 SVGAGI. In DNA, the CDR3 is TGTGCCAGCAGCCACGACCTTGACAGGGCTACTGAAGCTTTCTTT. The encoded protein is CASSHDLDRATEAFF.